This T cell receptor (beta chain) originates from a study of OX40 agonist ivuxolimab in advanced cancers. Overall study context: Antecedent anti-PD-1, anti-PD-L1 or anti-CTLA-4 therapy was permissible, with 30% to 50% having received some. Study conclusions and caveats: At 0.1-3.0 mg/kg, partial responders had clonal expansion among the lowest observed. On average, a greater number of expanded clones characterised CD8+ T cells relative to CD4+.

Trimming left V 8 bases short and J 7 bases short, with 14 bases between. Germline CDR1 reads MNHNS; CDR2 reads SASEGT. The CDR3 is 13 residues long. In the case of this clone: Its specificity is unknown.

Clones were sequenced by immunoSEQ multiplex PCR, and TCRdb holds only the in-frame ones, with some missing. The sample carries roughly 69,000 clones, around 86% recorded once. Source: CD4+ or CD8+ T cells sorted from blood, taken in a trial of the OX40 agonist ivuxolimab. The chain has TRBV6-1 and TRBJ1-4; the D gene is possibly TRBD1 (5 bases). The TCR comes from an adult with an advanced solid tumor such as melanoma, head and neck, liver or kidney cancer. The CDR3 nucleotides read TGTGCCAGCCAGACGGCGGGGACTGAAAAACTGTTTTTT. Its translation is CASQTAGTEKLFF.